This TCR beta chain was observed in a study of cytomegalovirus exposure and HLA in healthy donors. PCR was performed using 60 Vbeta and 13 Jbeta primers. TCRdb's copy holds only in-frame clones and misses some; the assay was immunoSEQ multiplex PCR. The table includes under 110,000 clones, less than 80% detected once. Study-wide results and limits: DRB1 showed the most TCR associations and HLA-C the fewest in a later analysis, as rates varied by HLA locus.

A word on this clone: Antigen specificity is unknown.

The receptor comes from a man aged 55 to 69 in good health and CMV-seronegative. Material: PBMCs.

The CDR3 sequence: CASSLTSTSYEQYV. The DNA for the CDR3 is TGTGCCAGCAGTTTAACTAGCACCTCCTACGAGCAGTACGTC. The J gene is TRBJ2-7, the V gene TRBV28, with D possibly matching TRBD2 (6 bases). This CDR3 comprises 14 residues. Per germline, CDR1 MDHEN and CDR2 SYDVKM. V was pared by 2 bases and J by 0 bases, with 8 bases between.